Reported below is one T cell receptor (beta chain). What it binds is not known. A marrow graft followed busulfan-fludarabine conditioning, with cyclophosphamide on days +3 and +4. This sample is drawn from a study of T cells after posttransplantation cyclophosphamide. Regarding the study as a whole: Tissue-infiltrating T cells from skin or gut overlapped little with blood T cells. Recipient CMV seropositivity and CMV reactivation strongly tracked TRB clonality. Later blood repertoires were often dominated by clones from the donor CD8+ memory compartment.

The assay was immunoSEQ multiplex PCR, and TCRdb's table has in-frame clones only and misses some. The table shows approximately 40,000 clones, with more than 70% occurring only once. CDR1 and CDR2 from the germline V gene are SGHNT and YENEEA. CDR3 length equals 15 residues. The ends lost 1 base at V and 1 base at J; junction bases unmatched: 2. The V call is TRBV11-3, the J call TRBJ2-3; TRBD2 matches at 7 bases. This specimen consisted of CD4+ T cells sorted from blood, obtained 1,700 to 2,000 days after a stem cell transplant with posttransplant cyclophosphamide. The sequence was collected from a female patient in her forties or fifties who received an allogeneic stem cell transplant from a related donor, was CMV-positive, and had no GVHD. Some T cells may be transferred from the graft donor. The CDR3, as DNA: TGTGCCAGCAGCTTAGGTGGGGGGGGCACAGATACGCAGTATTTT. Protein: CASSLGGGGTDTQYF.